This T cell receptor beta chain was profiled in a study of breast tumors, draining lymph nodes, adjacent tissues. Points from the study as a whole: Findings are consistent with lymph node origin and intratumoral expansion of most tumor T cells. Data only fit, rather than demonstrated, lymph node origin of most tumor T cells. Compared with lymph nodes, tumors were less diverse; compared with nontumor tissue, more.

In the case of this clonotype: Antigen: not known.

The trim removed 6 bases at V and 6 bases at J, leaving 7 bases unmatched. Germline CDR1 and CDR2: DFQATT and SNEGSKA (reference sequence). This CDR3 has 13 residues. Samples came from axillary lymph nodes draining the breast cancer. A single record per CDR3 protein comes from TCRdb applying MiXCR to the multiplex PCR reads. The data contain around 250,000 distinct CDR3 sequences, less than 45% of them singletons. V usage is TRBV20-1 and J usage is TRBJ2-7; 11 positions match TRBD1. The source is a female donor with breast cancer. Some clones in this sample may be carry-over from other donors' samples. Sequenced material: axillary lymph node tissue. This CDR3 reads CSARGQGVGEQYF. CDR3 coding DNA: TGCAGTGCCCGGGGACAGGGGGTCGGCGAGCAGTACTTC.